By share, the clone carrying this T cell receptor beta chain ranks as medium-sized. As yet, its antigen is unknown. The uninvolved lung lay at least 2 cm from the tumor margin and lacked atypia. These data are taken from a study of T cells in localized non-small cell lung cancer. CDR3 length equals 14 residues. CDR1 is MNHGY and CDR2 is SAAAGT in the germline V gene. V lost 7 bases and J lost 4, with 16 bases in between. Study outcomes and limitations: Uninvolved adjacent lung, not tumor, had the highest T cell clonality. Only one tumor region was sequenced, so heterogeneity remains possible. Appearances in adjacent lung were noted for a median about 50 of the top 100 tumor clones.

Profiled with immunoSEQ multiplex PCR; TCRdb holds only in-frame clones, not every one. The data show more than 1,500 clones, under 25% seen once. This sequence originates from a woman aged 35 to 69 with stage I lung adenocarcinoma. This chain joins TRBV6-8 and TRBJ1-2; D is perhaps TRBD1 (5 bases). The specimen was normal lung tissue next to the tumor, collected before any cancer treatment. CDR3 in amino acids: CASTGTGGSYGYTF. The CDR3 DNA sequence: TGTGCCAGCACCGGGACGGGGGGAAGCTATGGCTACACCTTC.